These T cell receptor beta chains were read from a single sample in a study of CD8 T cells in ankylosing spondylitis. Each CDR3 protein gets one entry after TCRdb re-called the 5' RACE reads with MiXCR. The sample records about 160,000 distinct CDR3 sequences, approximately 9% being singletons. The material sequenced was blood, either unsorted or a sorted T cell fraction (not recorded which). The receptors here all came from a female donor with ankylosing spondylitis or in good health (not recorded which). Each CDR3 is given with its conserved first and last residue. Fields, in order: D gene, V gene, J gene, clone size, CDR3 DNA, CDR3 protein. The D gene is left open where the match is weak. Size is omitted from some rows. Given values are once, few, many or a class for expanded clones.

d_call: TRBD1
v_call: TRBV12-3/TRBV12-4
j_call: TRBJ1-5
clone_size: .
cdr3_nt: TGTGCCAGCAGTAATCAAAAGGGACAGCTCCAGCATTTT
cdr3_aa: CASSNQKGQLQHF

d_call: TRBD2
v_call: TRBV5-6
j_call: TRBJ2-5
clone_size: .
cdr3_nt: TGTGCCAGCAGCGGGGGGGAGACGCCGATCGGGACCCAGTACTTC
cdr3_aa: CASSGGETPIGTQYF

d_call: .
v_call: TRBV12-3/TRBV12-4
j_call: TRBJ2-7
clone_size: few
cdr3_nt: TGTGCCAGCAGTCCTGCCTGGGGGCTGGGCCCCTCGGAGCAGTACTTC
cdr3_aa: CASSPAWGLGPSEQYF

d_call: TRBD1
v_call: TRBV5-1
j_call: TRBJ2-7
clone_size: few
cdr3_nt: TGCGCCAGCAGCTCCCGGGACAGCATAGGCGAGCAGTACTTC
cdr3_aa: CASSSRDSIGEQYF

d_call: .
v_call: TRBV20-1
j_call: TRBJ2-7
clone_size: .
cdr3_nt: TGCAGTGCTAGAGGTCTAGGATCCTACGAGCAGTACTTC
cdr3_aa: CSARGLGSYEQYF

d_call: TRBD2
v_call: TRBV4-3
j_call: TRBJ2-4
clone_size: .
cdr3_nt: TGCGCCAGCAGCCAGAGCGGGGGGACCCAAAACATTCAGTACTTC
cdr3_aa: CASSQSGGTQNIQYF

d_call: .
v_call: TRBV10-3
j_call: TRBJ2-5
clone_size: many
cdr3_nt: TGTGCCATCAGGACAGAACAAGAGACCCAGTACTTC
cdr3_aa: CAIRTEQETQYF

d_call: TRBD1
v_call: TRBV4-1
j_call: TRBJ2-7
clone_size: few
cdr3_nt: TGCGCCAGCAGCCAAGATAGGACAGGACCCGAGCAGTACTTC
cdr3_aa: CASSQDRTGPEQYF

d_call: .
v_call: TRBV24-1
j_call: TRBJ2-4
clone_size: few
cdr3_nt: TGTGCCACCAGTGCACAAGGGACCGCGCGCACGTGGAACATTCAGTACTTC
cdr3_aa: CATSAQGTARTWNIQYF

d_call: .
v_call: TRBV25-1
j_call: TRBJ1-1
clone_size: .
cdr3_nt: TGTGCCAGCAGCGGGGGGAAGAAGGCTCCAGAAGCTTTCTTT
cdr3_aa: CASSGGKKAPEAFF

d_call: .
v_call: TRBV20-1
j_call: TRBJ2-4
clone_size: .
cdr3_nt: TGCAGTGCTACCTGGGGGGAGGCAGTCAAAAACATTCAGTACTTC
cdr3_aa: CSATWGEAVKNIQYF

d_call: .
v_call: TRBV6-1
j_call: TRBJ1-5
clone_size: .
cdr3_nt: TGTGCCAGCAGTGAAGATAGTATAATACACCGCAATCAGCCCCAGCATTTT
cdr3_aa: CASSEDSIIHRNQPQHF

d_call: .
v_call: TRBV20-1
j_call: TRBJ1-2
clone_size: few
cdr3_nt: TGCAGTGCTAGAGATAGGGAGGCCGCAAGTCCTTATGGCTACACCTTC
cdr3_aa: CSARDREAASPYGYTF

d_call: .
v_call: TRBV6-5
j_call: TRBJ2-7
clone_size: few
cdr3_nt: .
cdr3_aa: CASSSSGGPSYEQYF

d_call: .
v_call: TRBV9
j_call: TRBJ1-1
clone_size: few
cdr3_nt: TGTGCCAGCAGCGTAGAAGGGTGGTTGGCTTTCTTT
cdr3_aa: CASSVEGWLAFF

d_call: .
v_call: TRBV7-2
j_call: TRBJ2-3
clone_size: .
cdr3_nt: TGTGCCAGCAGCTTAAGGGGAAGGGCGTCAGATACGCAGTATTTT
cdr3_aa: CASSLRGRASDTQYF

d_call: .
v_call: TRBV4-3
j_call: TRBJ2-1
clone_size: many
cdr3_nt: TGCGCCAGCAGCCAAGATTGGACACCCAGGTCCAATGAGCAGTTCTTC
cdr3_aa: CASSQDWTPRSNEQFF

d_call: .
v_call: TRBV5-6
j_call: TRBJ2-3
clone_size: few
cdr3_nt: TGTGCCAGCAGCTCCTGGGGTTGGTATACGCAGTATTTT
cdr3_aa: CASSSWGWYTQYF

d_call: .
v_call: TRBV4-3
j_call: TRBJ1-6
clone_size: .
cdr3_nt: TGCGCCAGCAGCCAAGACTTTCAAGGGGATAATTCACCCCTCCACTTT
cdr3_aa: CASSQDFQGDNSPLHF

d_call: .
v_call: TRBV4-2
j_call: TRBJ2-1
clone_size: .
cdr3_nt: TGTGCCAGCAGCCAAGGGGAGAACGGGAATGAGCAGTTCTTC
cdr3_aa: CASSQGENGNEQFF

d_call: .
v_call: TRBV9
j_call: TRBJ1-2
clone_size: many
cdr3_nt: TGTGCCAGCAGCGCCAATTCTGCCCCCCTAGGCTACACCTTC
cdr3_aa: CASSANSAPLGYTF

d_call: .
v_call: TRBV7-9
j_call: TRBJ2-1
clone_size: .
cdr3_nt: TGTGCCAGCAGCGACGGAGCGGGCACTGAGCAGTTCTTC
cdr3_aa: CASSDGAGTEQFF

d_call: TRBD1
v_call: TRBV28
j_call: TRBJ2-7
clone_size: few
cdr3_nt: TGTGCCAGCAGTTTCTACAGGGGATACGAGCAGTACTTC
cdr3_aa: CASSFYRGYEQYF

d_call: TRBD1
v_call: TRBV6-1
j_call: TRBJ2-1
clone_size: many
cdr3_nt: TGTGCCAGCACCTCCACAGGGGGGCGACCCCCCTACAATGAGCAGTTCTTC
cdr3_aa: CASTSTGGRPPYNEQFF

d_call: TRBD1
v_call: TRBV20-1
j_call: TRBJ2-3
clone_size: .
cdr3_nt: TGCAGTGCTAGGGACAGGGAAGGTTGGGATACGCAGTATTTT
cdr3_aa: CSARDREGWDTQYF

d_call: .
v_call: TRBV27
j_call: TRBJ2-1
clone_size: .
cdr3_nt: TGTGCCAGCAGTTTCGGGCCCCGTTACAATGAGCAGTTCTTC
cdr3_aa: CASSFGPRYNEQFF

d_call: TRBD2
v_call: TRBV29-1
j_call: TRBJ2-3
clone_size: many
cdr3_nt: TGCAGCGTTGAAGGACTAGCGGGTCCCACAGATACGCAGTATTTT
cdr3_aa: CSVEGLAGPTDTQYF

d_call: .
v_call: TRBV6-2/TRBV6-3
j_call: TRBJ2-2
clone_size: few
cdr3_nt: TGTGCCAGCAGTCCTACAGCGGAGGGCGGAGGGGAGCTGTTTTTT
cdr3_aa: CASSPTAEGGGELFF

d_call: .
v_call: TRBV7-2
j_call: TRBJ2-7
clone_size: .
cdr3_nt: TGTGCCAGCAGCTTAGCTTACGGGACCCCCTTCTGCGAGCAGTACTTC
cdr3_aa: CASSLAYGTPFCEQYF

d_call: .
v_call: TRBV27
j_call: TRBJ2-5
clone_size: few
cdr3_nt: TGTGCCAGCAGGGAATCCGGGACGCAAGAGACCCAGTACTTC
cdr3_aa: CASRESGTQETQYF

d_call: .
v_call: TRBV14
j_call: TRBJ2-5
clone_size: .
cdr3_nt: TGTGCCAGCAGCCAAGGGGTGACCCAGTACTTC
cdr3_aa: CASSQGVTQYF

d_call: TRBD2
v_call: TRBV7-9
j_call: TRBJ2-7
clone_size: many
cdr3_nt: TGTGCCAGCAGCCCGTGGACTAGCGGGGTTCTACTCGAGCAGTACTTC
cdr3_aa: CASSPWTSGVLLEQYF

d_call: TRBD2
v_call: TRBV12-3/TRBV12-4
j_call: TRBJ2-1
clone_size: .
cdr3_nt: TGTGCCAGCACCCTGGGAGGGTTGAGGGTTTTTGGGAATGAGCAGTTCTTC
cdr3_aa: CASTLGGLRVFGNEQFF

d_call: TRBD2
v_call: TRBV4-2
j_call: TRBJ2-1
clone_size: few
cdr3_nt: TGTGCCAGCAGCCACTTAGCGGGCCACCGCGGGGACAATGAGCAGTTCTTC
cdr3_aa: CASSHLAGHRGDNEQFF

d_call: TRBD1
v_call: TRBV29-1
j_call: TRBJ2-7
clone_size: many
cdr3_nt: TGCAGCGCCGTAGGGGGCTTCAGCTACGAGCAGTACTTC
cdr3_aa: CSAVGGFSYEQYF

d_call: .
v_call: TRBV12-3/TRBV12-4
j_call: TRBJ1-2
clone_size: .
cdr3_nt: TGTGCCAGCAGTTTAACGGCAGGGGCCTATGGCTACACCTTC
cdr3_aa: CASSLTAGAYGYTF

d_call: .
v_call: TRBV28
j_call: TRBJ2-7
clone_size: few
cdr3_nt: TGTGCCAGCAGTGGGGACTGGATCTACGAGCAGTACTTC
cdr3_aa: CASSGDWIYEQYF

d_call: .
v_call: TRBV7-9
j_call: TRBJ2-7
clone_size: few
cdr3_nt: TGTGCCAGCAGCTTAGCCACCGGGGTGGTCCACGAGCAGTACTTC
cdr3_aa: CASSLATGVVHEQYF

d_call: .
v_call: TRBV12-3/TRBV12-4
j_call: TRBJ2-7
clone_size: few
cdr3_nt: TGTGCCAGCGGCAACTACGAGCAGTACTTC
cdr3_aa: CASGNYEQYF

d_call: .
v_call: TRBV20-1
j_call: TRBJ2-1
clone_size: .
cdr3_nt: TGCAGTGCTAGAGGAGGGTCAGGGAGGCGGGGTGAGCAGTTCTTC
cdr3_aa: CSARGGSGRRGEQFF

d_call: .
v_call: TRBV11-2
j_call: TRBJ2-1
clone_size: many
cdr3_nt: TGTGCCAGCAGGCTCTTGGGGGATGAGCAGTTCTTC
cdr3_aa: CASRLLGDEQFF

d_call: .
v_call: TRBV9
j_call: TRBJ1-2
clone_size: many
cdr3_nt: TGTGCCAGCAGCCTGCATAACTCACCGGATGGCTACACCTTC
cdr3_aa: CASSLHNSPDGYTF

d_call: .
v_call: TRBV10-3
j_call: TRBJ2-5
clone_size: many
cdr3_nt: TGTGCCATCAGTGAGTCGTCGGGACTCGAACGTTACTTC
cdr3_aa: CAISESSGLERYF

d_call: .
v_call: TRBV21-1
j_call: TRBJ1-2
clone_size: few
cdr3_nt: TGTGCCAGCAGCATTGTTACAGGCGCCCCCCGTGGCTACACCTTC
cdr3_aa: CASSIVTGAPRGYTF

d_call: .
v_call: TRBV12-3/TRBV12-4
j_call: TRBJ2-1
clone_size: .
cdr3_nt: TGTGCCAGCAGTTTAGCGGGAGCTGGTGAATTTGAGCAGTTCTTC
cdr3_aa: CASSLAGAGEFEQFF

d_call: .
v_call: TRBV29-1
j_call: TRBJ1-2
clone_size: .
cdr3_nt: TGCAGCGTTGAAGAGATTACCACAGGGAACTATGGCTACACCTTC
cdr3_aa: CSVEEITTGNYGYTF

d_call: .
v_call: TRBV20-1
j_call: TRBJ2-1
clone_size: few
cdr3_nt: TGCAGTGCTAGAGATCGGACTCTCAGCTCCTACAATGAGCAGTTCTTC
cdr3_aa: CSARDRTLSSYNEQFF

d_call: TRBD1
v_call: TRBV9
j_call: TRBJ2-3
clone_size: .
cdr3_nt: TGTGCCAGCAGCTTTGGGGACAGGAAAAGCACAGATACGCAGTATTTT
cdr3_aa: CASSFGDRKSTDTQYF

d_call: TRBD2
v_call: TRBV4-2
j_call: TRBJ2-1
clone_size: many
cdr3_nt: TGTGCCAGCAGCCAAGGGAGCGGACTAGCGGCAACAGAGCAGTTCTTC
cdr3_aa: CASSQGSGLAATEQFF

d_call: .
v_call: TRBV20-1
j_call: TRBJ2-1
clone_size: few
cdr3_nt: TGCAGTGCTAGAGATATGCTACCTGGGTGGGAGCTTTACAATGAGCAGTTCTTC
cdr3_aa: CSARDMLPGWELYNEQFF

d_call: .
v_call: TRBV12-3/TRBV12-4
j_call: TRBJ1-1
clone_size: few
cdr3_nt: TGTGCCAGCAGTTTCGGGGTGGAGCCTGAAGCTTTCTTT
cdr3_aa: CASSFGVEPEAFF

d_call: TRBD1
v_call: TRBV28
j_call: TRBJ2-7
clone_size: .
cdr3_nt: TGTGCCAGCAGTCCTGGACAGGGGATATCTTACGAGCAGTACTTC
cdr3_aa: CASSPGQGISYEQYF

d_call: TRBD1
v_call: TRBV7-9
j_call: TRBJ2-7
clone_size: many
cdr3_nt: TGTGCCAGCAGCGATGACAGGACAGGCTCCTACGAGCAGTACTTC
cdr3_aa: CASSDDRTGSYEQYF

d_call: .
v_call: TRBV6-2/TRBV6-3
j_call: TRBJ2-1
clone_size: .
cdr3_nt: TGTGCCAGCACCGTGGACGGGAATTACAATGAGCAGTTCTTC
cdr3_aa: CASTVDGNYNEQFF

d_call: TRBD1
v_call: TRBV15
j_call: TRBJ2-1
clone_size: .
cdr3_nt: TGTGCCACCAGCAGACGTGGACCGGGACAGGGGCAGTTCTTC
cdr3_aa: CATSRRGPGQGQFF

d_call: .
v_call: TRBV5-5
j_call: TRBJ1-1
clone_size: many
cdr3_nt: TGTGCCAGCAGCAAGAATCCAGGAGTGAACACTGAAGCTTTCTTT
cdr3_aa: CASSKNPGVNTEAFF

d_call: TRBD2
v_call: TRBV4-3
j_call: TRBJ2-3
clone_size: many
cdr3_nt: TGCGCCAGCAGCCAAGATAGCGGGAGTAGTACTACGCAGTATTTT
cdr3_aa: CASSQDSGSSTTQYF

d_call: .
v_call: TRBV7-3
j_call: TRBJ1-1
clone_size: .
cdr3_nt: TGTGCCAGCAGCTTAAATGGAGCTGAAGCTTTCTTT
cdr3_aa: CASSLNGAEAFF